This TCR beta chain was identified during a study of blood T cell repertoires in COVID-19. Study overall: The United States, Italy and Spain supplied acute and convalescent COVID-19 samples. The analysed material was cDNA or gDNA that came from T cells, B-cell-depleted T cells, or PBMCs.

Authors' data handling: The assay estimated nucleated cells by amplifying reference gene primers. Sequencing was performed with immunoSEQ multiplex PCR; in TCRdb, only in-frame clones are kept and a portion is missing. V and J calls and clone size are as listed in that table; D and trimming were resolved from the DNA. The sample shows approximately 150,000 clones, approximately 87% of them seen only once. The TCR sequence derives from a woman in her forties or fifties with active or convalescent COVID-19. Sequencing input: peripheral blood.

CDR3 protein: CASSQLTTASRKAFF. Written as DNA, the CDR3 is TGTGCCAGCAGCCAATTGACGACAGCGAGCAGAAAGGCTTTCTTT. The rearrangement uses TRBV3-1 (or the pseudogene TRBV3-2) and TRBJ1-1; D possibly corresponds to TRBD1 (5 bases). Trimming took off 2 bases at V and 11 bases at J, with 21 bases between the two ends. CDR1 is LGHDT and CDR2 is YNNKEL in the germline V gene (reference sequence). The CDR3 sequence is 15 residues long.